The TCR beta chain under discussion was sequenced for a study of CD8 T cells in Susac syndrome (dated by TCRdb to the late 2010s). For context, the study as a whole: Of the Susac syndrome patients who were sequenced, about eight were in clinical remission while more than five had clinically active disease. At blood withdrawal, Susac syndrome patients were either therapy-naive, taking corticosteroids (in some cases with IVIg as well), or taking IVIg alone. The study used repertoire sequencing to test whether antigen drove CD8+ T cell activation and differentiation in Susac syndrome. Broader findings and caveats from the paper: No clonal expansion was detected in the CD4+ T cell repertoire of Susac syndrome patients. The number of individuals in the TCR sequencing and HLA analysis was recognized as being relatively small.

CDR1 and CDR2 were assigned from the germline V gene (reference sequence) as SEHNR and FQNEAQ. The germline V and J ends show losses of 3 bases and 5 bases respectively, and no gene match explains 10 bases of the junction. The CDR3 measures 16 amino acids from cysteine to phenylalanine. Of the read, only the CDR3 DNA is kept; its 48 bases are in frame from base 1. Peripheral blood CD8+ and CD4+ T cells from healthy donors, Susac syndrome patients and multiple sclerosis patients were profiled by high-throughput TCR beta sequencing. The Susac syndrome patients fulfilled recently defined diagnostic criteria for definite or probable disease. Bulk CD8+ and CD4+ T cells were purified by magnetic negative isolation, while CD8+ TEMRA cells were enriched using FACS. Blood was collected in EDTA tubes and processed within 24 hours, with PBMCs isolated through density gradient centrifugation. PBMCs intended for TCR sequencing were frozen in liquid nitrogen and were later thawed in a 37 degrees C water bath. The sorted or isolated CD4+, CD8+ and CD8+ TEMRA cells reached a purity of at least 90%.

RNA was extracted using the RNeasy kit, and about 0.45 to 1 microgram was reverse transcribed with random hexamers. TCR beta CDR3 regions were amplified with the immunoSEQ multiplex PCR assay covering 54 Vbeta and 13 Jbeta segments. To correct PCR amplification bias, a synthetic template baseline was used for both primer optimization and computational correction. In the authors' own workflow: Only productive sequences were kept, with reads annotated to V, D and J genes according to IMGT and analyzed in immunoSEQ Analyzer. Clonality was calculated as one minus the Shannon entropy normalized by log2 of the number of productive unique sequences. For each patient and control, public and private clones were evaluated among the 100 most prevalent clones. A clone was defined as Susac-specific if it was absent from the healthy and MS cohorts, from about a thousand published viral clones and from other ImmuneACCESS disease sequences. Starting from the raw public reads, TCRdb applied fastp trimming at Q25, assembled clones with MiXCR and retained in-frame beta chains. Entries that share a CDR3 protein sequence are merged under the most common genes and DNA. TCRdb's processing, not the study's, gives the V and J calls here. This sample gives 95,000 to 150,000 distinct CDR3 sequences in total; 96% of them show up just once. The ten largest clones capture approximately 0.15% of the sample.

On this clonotype: Its antigen is currently not known. Within one base of it there is no much larger clone, and no base qualities were kept.

The sequencing sample was made of CD4+ T cells from PBMCs. The TCR originated in a human donor with Susac syndrome. The sequence links TRBV7-9 to TRBJ1-1; 9 bases in between match TRBD1. The encoded CDR3 is CASSFSPGTGTTEAFF. DNA sequence: TGTGCCAGCAGCTTCTCACCCGGGACAGGGACAACTGAAGCTTTCTTT.